This TCR beta chain came from a study of control samples from healthy donors and cancer patients (dated by TCRdb to the early 2020s). The library came from the immunoSEQ multiplex PCR assay. TCRdb took this table from immuneACCESS and kept in-frame rearrangements with V and J called. Such tables lack part of the clones; where checked against another copy, unresolved V genes explain under half of the gap, and the rest is unexplained. The sample includes around 78,000 clones, with approximately 94% observed a single time. The ten most abundant clones make up approximately 4.8% of the sample. Taken from the germline V gene (reference sequence), the CDR1 and CDR2 loops are LNHNV and YYDKDF. Counted from cysteine to phenylalanine, this CDR3 has 12 amino acids. Of all the DNA, just the CDR3 is kept, 36 bases in frame from base 1. V is pared back by 5 bases and J by 5 bases, with 7 bases lying between the germline termini.

Notes on this clone: Its antigen is unknown. No qualities accompany the bases; no much larger clone lies one base away.

The sequence was collected from a woman between 18 and 30 years old in good health. The sequencing sample was made of blood. The receptor chain draws on TRBV15 and TRBJ2-1, with no D gene named confidently. At the DNA level, the sequence is TGTGCCACCAGCCCAGCTAACAATGAGCAGTTCTTC. Protein translation: CATSPANNEQFF.